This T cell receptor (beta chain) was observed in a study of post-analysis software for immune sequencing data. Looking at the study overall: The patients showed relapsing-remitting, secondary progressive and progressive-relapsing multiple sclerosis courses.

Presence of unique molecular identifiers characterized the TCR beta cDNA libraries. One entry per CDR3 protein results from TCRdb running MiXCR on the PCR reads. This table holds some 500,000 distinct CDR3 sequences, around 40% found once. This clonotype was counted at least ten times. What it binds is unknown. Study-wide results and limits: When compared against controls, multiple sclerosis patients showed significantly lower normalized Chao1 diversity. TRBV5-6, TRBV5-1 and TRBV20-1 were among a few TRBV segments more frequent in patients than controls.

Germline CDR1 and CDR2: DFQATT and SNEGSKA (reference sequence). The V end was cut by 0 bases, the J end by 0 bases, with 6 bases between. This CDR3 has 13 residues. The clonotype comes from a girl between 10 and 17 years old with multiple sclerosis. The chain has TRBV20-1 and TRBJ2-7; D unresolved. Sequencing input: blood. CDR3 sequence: CSARDRISYEQYF. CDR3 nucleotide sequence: TGCAGTGCTAGAGACAGAATCTCCTACGAGCAGTACTTC.